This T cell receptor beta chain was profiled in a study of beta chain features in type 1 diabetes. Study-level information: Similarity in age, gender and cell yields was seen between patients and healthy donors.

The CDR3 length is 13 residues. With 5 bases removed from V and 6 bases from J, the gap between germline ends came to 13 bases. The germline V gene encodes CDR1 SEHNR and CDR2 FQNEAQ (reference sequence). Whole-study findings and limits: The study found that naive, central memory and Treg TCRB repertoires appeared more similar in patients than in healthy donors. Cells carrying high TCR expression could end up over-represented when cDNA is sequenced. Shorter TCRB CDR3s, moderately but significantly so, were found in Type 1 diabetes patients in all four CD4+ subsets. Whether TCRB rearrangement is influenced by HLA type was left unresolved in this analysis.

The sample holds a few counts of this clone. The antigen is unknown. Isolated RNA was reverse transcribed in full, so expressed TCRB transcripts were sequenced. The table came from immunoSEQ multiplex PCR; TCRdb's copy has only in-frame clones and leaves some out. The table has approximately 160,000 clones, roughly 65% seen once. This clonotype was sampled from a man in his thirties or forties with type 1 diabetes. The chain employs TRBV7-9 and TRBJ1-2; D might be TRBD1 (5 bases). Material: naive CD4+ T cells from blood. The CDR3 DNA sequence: TGTGCCAGCAGCCCCCGCCAGGGTGATGGCTACACCTTC. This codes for CASSPRQGDGYTF.